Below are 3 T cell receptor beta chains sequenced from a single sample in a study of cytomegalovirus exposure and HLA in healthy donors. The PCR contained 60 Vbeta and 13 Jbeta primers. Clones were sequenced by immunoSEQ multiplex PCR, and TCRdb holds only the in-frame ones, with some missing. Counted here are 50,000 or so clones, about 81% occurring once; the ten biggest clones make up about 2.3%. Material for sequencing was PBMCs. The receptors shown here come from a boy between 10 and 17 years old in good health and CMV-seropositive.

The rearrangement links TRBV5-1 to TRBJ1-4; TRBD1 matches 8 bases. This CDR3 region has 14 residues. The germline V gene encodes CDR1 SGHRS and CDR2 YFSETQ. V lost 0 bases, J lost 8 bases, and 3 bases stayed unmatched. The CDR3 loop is CASSLGQGNEKLFF. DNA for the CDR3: TGCGCCAGCAGCTTGGGACAGGGGAACGAAAAACTGTTTTTT. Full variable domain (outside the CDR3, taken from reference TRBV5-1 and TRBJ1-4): KAGVTQTPRYLIKTRGQQVTLSCSPISGHRSVSWYQQTPGQGLQFLFEYFSETQRNKGNFPGRFSGRQFSNSRSEMNVSTLELGDSALYLCASSLGQGNEKLFFGSGTQLSVL.

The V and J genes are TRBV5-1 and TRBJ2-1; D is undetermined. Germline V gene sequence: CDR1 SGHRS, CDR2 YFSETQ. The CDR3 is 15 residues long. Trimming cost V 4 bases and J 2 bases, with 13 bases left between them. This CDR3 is CASSGNRVAYNEQFF. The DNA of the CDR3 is TGCGCCAGCAGCGGCAACCGGGTGGCCTACAATGAGCAGTTCTTC.

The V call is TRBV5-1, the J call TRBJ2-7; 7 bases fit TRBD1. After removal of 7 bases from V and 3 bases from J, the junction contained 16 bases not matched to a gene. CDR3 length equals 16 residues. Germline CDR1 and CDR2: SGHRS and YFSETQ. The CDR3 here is CASRPSYRGSGYEQYF. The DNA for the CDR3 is TGCGCCAGCCGGCCCTCCTACAGGGGTTCGGGCTACGAGCAGTACTTC.